Presented here are 14 T cell receptor beta chains from one specimen sequenced in a study of Ad26.COV2.S vaccination and SARS-CoV-2 variants. TCRdb keeps only in-frame clones here, not all; method: immunoSEQ multiplex PCR. The data hold roughly 680,000 clones, with roughly nine tenths observed a single time. The treatment was: about 20 received Ad26.COV2.S at low or high dose, single or two shots; about 5 received placebo; per-sample allocation not given. On day 63 after the first injection, vaccine and placebo recipients gave samples. Sequenced material: peripheral blood, taken in a trial of Ad26.COV2.S vaccine versus placebo. The receptors were gathered from a person aged 18-65 years who received the Ad26.COV2.S COVID-19 vaccine or a placebo.

The J gene is TRBJ2-7, the V gene TRBV7-2, with TRBD1 matching over 8 bases. Trimming removed 5 bases from V and 5 bases from J; junction bases left unmatched: 2. Germline V gene lookup returns CDR1 SGHTA and CDR2 FQGNSA. This CDR3 is built from 12 residues. CDR3: CASSRTGNEQYF. In DNA, the CDR3 is TGTGCCAGCAGCCGGACAGGGAACGAGCAGTACTTC.

The rearrangement links TRBV6-5 to TRBJ1-1; D gene unclear. Germline CDR1 reads MNHEY; CDR2 reads SVGAGI. V lost 4 bases, J lost 7 bases, and 13 bases lay in between. This CDR3 has 13 residues. Here the CDR3 reads CASSFPSSVEAFF. The CDR3 coding sequence is TGTGCCAGCAGTTTTCCTTCGTCGGTTGAAGCTTTCTTT.

The gene calls are TRBV6-2 or TRBV6-3 and TRBJ2-7, with TRBD1 as a possible D gene (5 bases). From germline, CDR1 is MNHEY and CDR2 SVGEGT. This CDR3 is 14 amino acids long. V lost 5 bases and J 3 bases, leaving 14 bases between the germline ends. This CDR3 reads CASSHPDTIYEQYF. DNA for the CDR3: TGTGCCAGCAGTCACCCGGACACGATCTACGAGCAGTACTTC.

Concerning this clone: Other nucleotide sequences in the sample specify the same CDR3. V usage is TRBV19 and J usage is TRBJ2-1; 10 bases are shared with TRBD2. The CDR3 is 14 amino acids. Per the germline V gene, CDR1 is LNHDA and CDR2 is SQIVND (reference sequence). V lost 4 bases to trimming and J lost 5 bases; unmatched junction nucleotides: 2. DNA of the CDR3: TGTGCCAGTAGTACACTAGCGGGAAACAATGAGCAGTTCTTC. Its protein is CASSTLAGNNEQFF.

The gene calls are TRBV19 and TRBJ1-6; 9 nucleotides align to TRBD1. Looked up from germline, CDR1 is LNHDA and CDR2 is SQIVND (reference sequence). The V segment lost 7 bases and the J segment 9 bases; nucleotides outside the gene matches: 7. The CDR3 runs 14 residues. The CDR3 region has the DNA TGTGCCAGTACCGTGACAGGGGGTGGTTCACCCCTCCACTTT. It yields the protein CASTVTGGGSPLHF.

The gene calls are TRBV5-1 and TRBJ1-6, with D possibly matching TRBD1 (6 bases). V was cut by 6 bases and J by 7 bases, with 14 bases left in between. Germline values: CDR1 SGHRS, CDR2 YFSETQ. The CDR3 covers 14 residues. The CDR3 is CASKGEGENSPLHF. In DNA form, the CDR3 reads TGCGCCAGCAAGGGGGAGGGAGAGAATTCACCCCTCCACTTT.

This sequence joins TRBV29-1 and TRBJ2-7, with 10 bases identical to TRBD2. Germline V gene data show CDR1 as SQVTM and CDR2 as ANQGSEA. J gave up 4 bases and V 1 base, and 4 bases lay outside the gene matches. The CDR3 has 14 amino acids. CDR3 amino acids: CSVEGLAGEYEQYF. The CDR3 DNA follows: TGCAGCGTTGAAGGCCTAGCGGGAGAGTACGAGCAGTACTTC.

This chain connects TRBV19 to TRBJ2-3; 10 bases match TRBD2. This CDR3 is built from 14 residues. V dropped 5 bases and J dropped 5; count of bases not matched to a gene: 4. Germline CDR1 is LNHDA and CDR2 is SQIVND (reference sequence). The CDR3 DNA sequence: TGTGCCAGTAGTCCCTCTAGCGGGAGAGATACGCAGTATTTT. As protein: CASSPSSGRDTQYF. The whole variable domain, remainder taken from reference TRBV19 and TRBJ2-3, is DGGITQSPKYLFRKEGQNVTLSCEQNLNHDAMYWYRQDPGQGLRLIYYSQIVNDFQKGDIAEGYSVSREKKESFPLTVTSAQKNPTAFYLCASSPSSGRDTQYFGPGTRLTVL.

The genes are TRBV18 and TRBJ2-6; 8 nucleotides line up with TRBD1. The length of the CDR3 is 16 residues. Trimming cost V 0 bases and J 2 bases; bases outside gene matches: 0. In germline, CDR1 is KGHSH, CDR2 LQKENI. The CDR3 sequence is CASSPPGQAGANVLTF. The CDR3 nucleotides read TGTGCCAGCTCACCACCGGGACAGGCTGGGGCCAACGTCCTGACTTTC.

The V and J genes are TRBV5-4 and TRBJ2-7; the D gene is possibly TRBD2 (6 bases). This CDR3 spans 14 amino acids. V was cut by 0 bases and J by 0 bases, with 7 bases left in between. Per the germline V gene, CDR1 is SGHNT and CDR2 is YYREEE (reference sequence). Here the CDR3 reads CASSLGGTSYEQYF. CDR3 bases: TGTGCCAGCAGCTTGGGCGGGACCTCCTACGAGCAGTACTTC.

The rearrangement joins TRBV7-3 to TRBJ2-5; TRBD2 matches 10 bases. The CDR3 totals 17 residues. Germline CDR1 is SGHTA and CDR2 is FQGTGA. J lost 1 base, V lost 5 bases, and 10 bases had no gene match. In DNA, the CDR3 is TGTGCCAGCAGCCCCGGGGGAGCGGGGGGGCTCCAAGAGACCCAGTACTTC. Protein: CASSPGGAGGLQETQYF.

V usage is TRBV19 and J usage is TRBJ2-1; D ambiguous. Trimming took off 3 bases at V and 9 bases at J, with 9 bases between the two ends. CDR3 length: 12 residues. The germline V gene encodes CDR1 LNHDA and CDR2 SQIVND (reference sequence). The CDR3 is CASSIRSSEQFF. As DNA, the CDR3 is TGTGCCAGTAGTATTAGGAGCAGTGAGCAGTTCTTC.

The chain combines TRBV25-1 with TRBJ2-7; no reliable D call. CDR1 MGHDK and CDR2 SYGVNS come from the germline V gene. This CDR3 comprises 11 residues. Trimming removed 9 bases from V and 4 bases from J, with 10 bases in between. The CDR3 loop reads CASQSSYEQYF. DNA for the CDR3: TGTGCCAGTCAATCCTCGTACGAGCAGTACTTC.

The J gene is TRBJ2-3, the V gene TRBV19; D might be TRBD2 (5 bases). This CDR3 is 16 amino acids long. V gave up 4 bases and J gave up 0 bases, with 14 bases separating them. CDR1 and CDR2 from the germline V gene are LNHDA and SQIVND (reference sequence). The CDR3 coding sequence is TGTGCCAGTAGTACCCGTTACGCGGGTAGCACAGATACGCAGTATTTT. Protein: CASSTRYAGSTDTQYF.